These 26 T cell receptor beta chains were all obtained from the same sample, sequenced in a study of blood T cell repertoires in COVID-19. Profiling relied on immunoSEQ multiplex PCR, and the TCRdb table lists in-frame clones only, not all of them. The data hold approximately 300,000 clones, with 80% to 95% observed a single time. The source material was peripheral blood. The receptors originated from a young woman with COVID-19, enrolled during active disease.

Only one count was recorded for this clone. The V gene is TRBV30, the J gene TRBJ1-1; TRBD1 agrees at 7 bases. Germline loops: CDR1 GTSNPN, CDR2 SVGIG (reference sequence). The CDR3 runs 15 residues. Trimming took 1 base from V and 1 from J; bases not matched to a gene: 6. The CDR3 nucleotides are TGTGCCTGGAGTGGCGGTCAGGGGGGGAACACTGAAGCTTTCTTT. Amino acids: CAWSGGQGGNTEAFF. The complete variable domain, with remaining parts taken from reference TRBV30 and TRBJ1-1, reads SQTIHQWPATLVQPVGSPLSLECTVEGTSNPNLYWYRQAAGRGLQLLFYSVGIGQISSEVPQNLSASRPQDRQFILSSKKLLLSDSGFYLCAWSGGQGGNTEAFFGQGTRLTVV.

The table lists this clone with a few counts. The junction differs from germline at one of its ends, possibly a read error. The chain combines TRBV30 with TRBJ2-7; 8 bases line up with TRBD2. This CDR3 is 13 amino acids long. From germline, CDR1 is GTSNPN and CDR2 SVGIG (reference sequence). CDR3 in amino acids: CAWSPSETSASHF. CDR3 bases: TGTGCCTGGAGTCCCTCCGAGACTAGCGCCAGCCACTTC.

This clone was detected only a few times. The chain combines TRBV27 with TRBJ2-7; 8 nucleotides align to TRBD2. CDR3 length equals 15 residues. The V and J ends lost 8 bases and 2 bases, in that order; junction bases with no gene match: 11. Germline CDR1 reads MNHEY; CDR2 reads SMNVEV (reference sequence). The CDR3 loop reads CASGNSGNYAYEQYF. DNA of the CDR3: TGTGCCAGCGGGAATAGCGGGAACTACGCCTACGAGCAGTACTTC.

This clone was counted once. This sequence joins TRBV5-4 and TRBJ1-2, with TRBD1 as a possible D gene (5 bases). Trimming took off 4 bases at V and 4 bases at J, with 17 bases between the two ends. This CDR3 is built from 15 residues. Germline CDR1 is SGHNT and CDR2 is YYREEE (reference sequence). CDR3 protein: CASSPQITGSYGYTF. CDR3 in DNA: TGTGCCAGCAGCCCTCAGATTACAGGTTCCTATGGCTACACCTTC.

V and J are TRBV11-2 and TRBJ1-3; weak D call: TRBD1 (6 bases). The CDR3 is made up of 15 amino acids. The germline V gene encodes CDR1 SGHAT and CDR2 FQNNGV. The V end lost 1 base, the J end lost 2 bases, and 9 bases lay between the germline ends. The CDR3 loop reads CASSLVRTAGNTIYF. The CDR3 DNA reads TGTGCCAGCAGCTTAGTCCGGACAGCTGGAAACACCATATATTTT.

V is TRBV7-8 and J is TRBJ1-2; D gene ambiguous. The germline gives CDR1 SGHVS, CDR2 FQNEAQ. The CDR3 sequence is 13 residues long. Trimming left V 4 bases short and J 7 bases short, with 13 bases between. The CDR3 DNA is TGTGCCAGCAGCTCGGGAAGGTTGGTTGGCTACACCTTC. It translates to CASSSGRLVGYTF.

The CDR3 coding sequence is TGTGCCAGCAGCCCAACGGGGGGCAGCAATCAGCCCCAGCATTTT. Amino acid sequence: CASSPTGGSNQPQHF. The chain employs TRBV7-2 and TRBJ1-5; weak D call: TRBD1 (6 bases). CDR1 is SGHTA, CDR2 FQGNSA, per germline. Between the trimmed V and J ends, which lost 5 bases and 1 base, there was a span of 12 bases. The CDR3 is 15 residues long.

The chain links TRBV5-5 to TRBJ2-7, with 11 bases fitting TRBD2. Germline V gene lookup returns CDR1 SGHKS and CDR2 YYEKEE (reference sequence). The V segment lost 1 base and the J segment 2 bases; nucleotides outside the gene matches: 8. This CDR3 contains 17 residues. Here the CDR3 reads CASSLISGGDPTYEQYF. As DNA, the CDR3 is TGTGCCAGCAGCTTGATTAGCGGGGGGGACCCCACCTACGAGCAGTACTTC.

The genes are TRBV24-1 and TRBJ1-1; tentative D call: TRBD1 (6 bases). CDR1 is KGHDR, CDR2 SFDVKD, per germline. V dropped 4 bases and J dropped 1 base, with 12 bases sitting between them. This CDR3 is built from 15 residues. The CDR3 here is CATSEAGTPNTEAFF. The CDR3 coding sequence is TGTGCCACCAGTGAGGCCGGGACACCGAACACTGAAGCTTTCTTT.

This chain uses TRBV4-1 with TRBJ1-1; weak D call: TRBD1 (5 bases). V was shortened by 1 base and J by 5 bases, with 14 bases between the two germline ends. The CDR3 extends over 15 amino acids. In germline, CDR1 is MGHRA, CDR2 YSYEKL. This CDR3 reads CASSQVLKGWTEAFF. For the CDR3, the DNA is TGCGCCAGCAGCCAAGTCCTGAAGGGGTGGACTGAAGCTTTCTTT.

This chain links TRBV24-1 with TRBJ2-2; 9 bases line up with TRBD1. The CDR3 is made up of 16 amino acids. In germline, CDR1 is KGHDR, CDR2 SFDVKD. Unmatched junction bases numbered 2, after V lost 1 base and J lost 3 bases. Here the CDR3 reads CATSDFRDRDTGELFF. The CDR3 DNA reads as TGTGCCACCAGTGATTTCAGGGACAGGGACACCGGGGAGCTGTTTTTT.

The genes are TRBV4-2 and TRBJ1-1, with TRBD1 matching over 10 bases. CDR1 LGHNA and CDR2 YNFKEQ come from the germline V gene. The CDR3 is 15 amino acids. The junction had 4 bases not matched to a gene; V was cut back by 1 base and J by 5 bases. For the CDR3, the DNA is TGTGCCAGCAGCCAAGGACAGGGGGCGAAAACTGAAGCTTTCTTT. Protein product: CASSQGQGAKTEAFF.

This chain links TRBV5-5 with TRBJ1-5; maybe TRBD1 (6 bases). There are 14 residues in the CDR3. In germline, CDR1 is SGHKS, CDR2 YYEKEE (reference sequence). The V and J ends lost 4 bases and 5 bases respectively, with 13 bases between them. The CDR3 reads CASSRAAGDQPQHF. CDR3 in DNA: TGTGCCAGCAGCCGGGCGGCAGGGGATCAGCCCCAGCATTTT.

This chain connects TRBV4-1 to TRBJ2-7; no clear D. Looked up from germline, CDR1 is MGHRA and CDR2 is YSYEKL. The CDR3 consists of 15 residues. The V end lost 0 bases, the J end lost 0 bases, and 9 bases lay between the germline ends. In DNA form, the CDR3 reads TGCGCCAGCAGCCAAGAATTAGAGAGCTCCTACGAGCAGTACTTC. Amino acids: CASSQELESSYEQYF.

CDR3 region: CASSPSQRDTQYF. The CDR3 DNA is TGTGCCAGCTCACCGTCACAAAGAGATACGCAGTATTTT. This chain connects TRBV18 to TRBJ2-3; D unclear. The germline V and J ends were trimmed by 3 bases and 5 bases, with 9 bases remaining between them. The CDR3 extends over 13 amino acids. From germline, CDR1 is KGHSH and CDR2 LQKENI.

This clone was seen only once. The V call is TRBV15, the J call TRBJ2-7; 11 positions agree with TRBD1. Unmatched junction bases numbered 4, after V lost 0 bases and J lost 3 bases. This CDR3 region has 16 residues. Germline lookup yields CDR1 LNHNV and CDR2 YYDKDF (reference sequence). The CDR3 protein is CATSRDRGTGGYEQYF. As DNA, the CDR3 is TGTGCCACCAGCAGAGATCGGGGGACAGGGGGCTACGAGCAGTACTTC.

The rearrangement uses TRBV6-6 and TRBJ2-4; tentatively, D is TRBD1 (6 bases). Germline V gene sequence: CDR1 MNHNY, CDR2 SVGAGI (reference sequence). The CDR3 runs to 15 residues. V dropped 6 bases and J dropped 0 bases, with 12 bases sitting between them. This chain's CDR3 is CASRGAAIAKNIQYF. As DNA, the CDR3 is TGTGCCAGCAGGGGGGCCGCCATAGCCAAAAACATTCAGTACTTC.

In its sample, this clone was seen once. The chain couples TRBV2 to TRBJ1-2; 9 nucleotides match TRBD1. The germline CDR1 and CDR2 sequences are SNHLY and FYNNEI. CDR3 length: 14 amino acids. The V gene end was trimmed by 5 bases and the J gene end by 8 bases; junction bases not matched to a gene: 9. The CDR3 here is CASSLPGQGWGYTF. In nucleotides, the CDR3 is TGTGCCAGCAGTCTACCGGGACAGGGTTGGGGCTACACCTTC.

V and J are TRBV11-2 and TRBJ2-2; possibly TRBD2 for D (5 bases). V was shortened by 6 bases and J by 5 bases, with 10 bases between the two germline ends. This CDR3 is built from 13 residues. Looked up from germline, CDR1 is SGHAT and CDR2 is FQNNGV. The CDR3 sequence: CASSFEGTGELFF. The CDR3 DNA reads TGTGCCAGCAGTTTCGAGGGAACCGGGGAGCTGTTTTTT. Supplemented by reference TRBV11-2 and TRBJ2-2, the full variable domain reads EAGVAQSPRYKIIEKRQSVAFWCNPISGHATLYWYQQILGQGPKLLIQFQNNGVVDDSQLPKDRFSAERLKGVDSTLKIQPAKLEDSAVYLCASSFEGTGELFFGEGSRLTVL.

To note about this clone: One junction end does not reproduce the germline sequence, and a read error may be involved. The chain uses TRBV10-3 and TRBJ2-1; no firm D call. Germline-derived CDR1 and CDR2 are ENHRY and SYGVKD. The CDR3 is 13 residues long. CDR3 region: CASTAGSYNGQFF. Here the CDR3 DNA reads TGTGCCAGCACAGCCGGCTCCTACAATGGGCAGTTCTTC.

This chain connects TRBV21-1 to TRBJ1-2; the D segment call TRBD1 is taken from the table without a DNA check. TRBV21-1 is listed as a pseudogene. The CDR3 has 15 amino acids. CDR3 sequence reads: CASSSLQGRNYGYTF. The CDR3 bases are TGTGCCAGCAGCAGTCTACAGGGACGGAACTATGGCTACACCTTC.

The rearrangement uses TRBV18 and TRBJ1-2; D not certain. This CDR3 has 16 residues. V lost 0 bases and J 0 bases, leaving 11 bases between the germline ends. Germline-derived CDR1 and CDR2 are KGHSH and LQKENI. The CDR3 sequence is CASSPPRNKPNYGYTF. CDR3 DNA: TGTGCCAGCTCACCACCCAGGAATAAACCTAACTATGGCTACACCTTC.

This clone has only one observation. The chain is built from TRBV6-5 and TRBJ2-3; 8 bases fit TRBD1. CDR3 size: 16 residues. V gave up 0 bases and J gave up 6 bases; unmatched junction bases: 8. The germline V gene encodes CDR1 MNHEY and CDR2 SVGAGI. CDR3 in DNA: TGTGCCAGCAGTTACTCCGGCAGGGGGCGGTTGGATACGCAGTATTTT. Translated: CASSYSGRGRLDTQYF.

This clone occurred once. V usage is TRBV2 and J usage is TRBJ2-1; 7 bases are shared with TRBD2. The ends lost 5 bases at V and 15 bases at J; junction bases unmatched: 7. Germline lookup yields CDR1 SNHLY and CDR2 FYNNEI. CDR3 size: 11 residues. CDR3 region: CASSLHPGGFF. CDR3 nucleotides: TGTGCCAGCAGTCTACACCCGGGGGGGTTCTTC. The full variable domain, with the rest looked up from reference TRBV2 and TRBJ2-1, is EPEVTQTPSHQVTQMGQEVILRCVPISNHLYFYWYRQILGQKVEFLVSFYNNEISEKSEIFDDQFSVERPDGSNFTLKIRSTKLEDSAMYFCASSLHPGGFFGPGTRLTVL.

This clone was recorded once. This chain joins TRBV6-2 or TRBV6-3 and TRBJ2-3, with 7 bases matching TRBD2. V lost 4 bases to trimming and J lost 5 bases; unmatched junction nucleotides: 24. This CDR3 is 20 amino acids long. CDR1 MNHEY and CDR2 SVGEGT come from the germline V gene. For the CDR3, the DNA is TGTGCCAGCAGTTTCCTGGCGGGAGTATCAGATGAGTGGTTGGGAGATACGCAGTATTTT. This sequence encodes CASSFLAGVSDEWLGDTQYF.

The chain uses TRBV9 and TRBJ1-1; maybe TRBD1 (6 bases). Trimming took 0 bases from V and 6 from J, leaving 15 bases between them. In germline, CDR1 is SGDLS, CDR2 YYNGEE. CDR3 length: 15 residues. CDR3 in amino acids: CASSVAGHSGSEAFF. CDR3 nucleotide sequence: TGTGCCAGCAGCGTAGCGGGACATAGTGGTTCTGAAGCTTTCTTT.